This TCR beta chain is drawn from a study of neurological immune-mediated disorders. The authors produced cDNA by 5'RACE using 10-nucleotide random UMIs. In TCRdb, the 5' RACE reads were re-called with MiXCR into one record per CDR3 protein. Of about 59,000 distinct CDR3 sequences in the sample, roughly 13% were seen once. For this clonotype: Antigen: not known.

Looked up from germline, CDR1 is DFQATT and CDR2 is SNEGSKA (reference sequence). The CDR3 runs 13 residues. With 1 base removed from V and 11 bases from J, the gap between germline ends came to 16 bases. Unsorted libraries came from 2 million PBMCs stored at -80 °C. Study-wide results and caveats: Sharing of CDR3 amino acid sequences among expanded clones across subjects was absent, suggesting private repertoires in all groups. The most TCR clonal expansion was seen in HTLV-1-associated myelopathy, whereas the least was seen in multiple sclerosis, below the level in healthy controls.

The TCR comes from a woman in her fifties or sixties with HTLV-1-associated myelopathy (HAM/TSP). This rearrangement joins TRBV20-1 to TRBJ2-3; possibly TRBD2 for D (6 bases). The sample taken for sequencing was PBMCs. CDR3 DNA: TGCAGTGCTAGAGTAGCGGACTACAATGAGCAGTATTTT. As protein: CSARVADYNEQYF.